These 23 T cell receptor beta chains were sequenced from one sample in a study of shared clonotypes between healthy human individuals. Repertoires were generated with immunoSEQ multiplex PCR, while TCRdb's copy carries only in-frame clones and drops some. Of some 2,500,000 clones listed, around 92% are singletons. The source material was naive CD4+ T cells from PBMCs. Subset given: CD45RA+ positively selected. The source of these receptors is a man between 18 and 35 years old in good health. Some clones in this sample may be carry-over from other donors' samples.

The CDR3 nucleotides read TGTGCCTGGAGTGTACTCCGGGGAGGGAACACCGGGGAGCTGTTTTTT. Translation: CAWSVLRGGNTGELFF. The rearrangement joins TRBV30 to TRBJ2-2; TRBD2 is a possible D gene (6 bases). The V and J ends lost 0 bases and 1 base respectively, with 12 bases between them. Germline CDR1 is GTSNPN and CDR2 is SVGIG (reference sequence). The CDR3 is made up of 16 amino acids.

J is TRBJ2-7 and V is TRBV6-5, with a weak D call TRBD2 (5 bases). The CDR3 is 15 amino acids. Trimming removed 6 bases at V and 3 bases at J, with 18 bases between. Germline V CDR1 and CDR2: MNHEY, SVGAGI. In DNA, the CDR3 is TGTGCCAGCAGCCCTTTAGGACTCGGGCGCTACGAGCAGTACTTC. Amino acids: CASSPLGLGRYEQYF.

The chain is built from TRBV20-1 and TRBJ1-2, with D hard to call. The CDR3 contains 11 residues. CDR1 is DFQATT, CDR2 SNEGSKA, per germline (reference sequence). Trimming left V 2 bases short and J 7 bases short, with 8 bases between. The CDR3 DNA reads TGCAGTGCTAGACTTCAGCGTGGCTACACCTTC. Protein: CSARLQRGYTF.

This chain joins TRBV5-1 and TRBJ2-3; TRBD2 is a possible D gene (5 bases). V lost 3 bases and J 0 bases, leaving 11 bases between the germline ends. Germline V CDR1 and CDR2: SGHRS, YFSETQ. The CDR3 runs 15 residues. CDR3 sequence: CASSSRAASTDTQYF. In DNA form, the CDR3 reads TGCGCCAGCAGCTCCAGAGCGGCTAGCACAGATACGCAGTATTTT. The variable domain in full, with the rest retrieved from reference TRBV5-1 and TRBJ2-3, is KAGVTQTPRYLIKTRGQQVTLSCSPISGHRSVSWYQQTPGQGLQFLFEYFSETQRNKGNFPGRFSGRQFSNSRSEMNVSTLELGDSALYLCASSSRAASTDTQYFGPGTRLTVL.

In regard to this clone: Within the sample, other DNA sequences also encode this same CDR3. DNA of the CDR3: TGTGCCAGTAGTACAACAGATACGCAGTATTTT. Translation gives CASSTTDTQYF. The chain employs TRBV25-1 and TRBJ2-3; D is undetermined. Between the trimmed V and J ends, which lost 9 bases and 3 bases, there was a span of 7 bases. Per germline, CDR1 MGHDK and CDR2 SYGVNS. There are 11 residues in the CDR3.

The genes are TRBV11-3 and TRBJ2-2; D is unresolved. The ends were cut back, 0 bases at V and 5 bases at J, with 4 bases in the middle. CDR1 SGHNT and CDR2 YENEEA come from the germline V gene. The CDR3 consists of 13 residues. CDR3 nucleotide sequence: TGTGCCAGCAGCTTAGAAGAGACCGGGGAGCTGTTTTTT. It yields the protein CASSLEETGELFF.

This rearrangement joins TRBV28 to TRBJ2-2; D unresolved. The V gene's germline CDR1 is MDHEN and CDR2 SYDVKM. The CDR3 has 15 amino acids. V shed 5 bases and J shed 0 bases, with 10 bases lying between them. The CDR3 here is CASSLPPPNTGELFF. The CDR3 bases are TGTGCCAGCAGTCTCCCCCCTCCGAACACCGGGGAGCTGTTTTTT.

The CDR3 bases are TGTGCCAGTAGTACCCCCTTGTTGGGGGGTTTCCCTACTTCTCTTACGGAAAAACTGTTTTTT. Residues: CASSTPLLGGFPTSLTEKLFF. The chain recombines TRBV19 with TRBJ1-4; D may be TRBD1 (5 bases). Germline loops: CDR1 LNHDA, CDR2 SQIVND (reference sequence). V was cut by 4 bases and J by 8 bases, with 35 bases left in between. This CDR3 is 21 amino acids long.

The rearrangement joins TRBV20-1 to TRBJ1-1; D is unclear. The germline V gene has CDR1 DFQATT and CDR2 SNEGSKA (reference sequence). Deletions cut 4 bases from V and 7 bases from J, with 7 bases between. The CDR3 is made up of 10 amino acids. The DNA of the CDR3 is TGCAGTGCTACGGCCGATGAAGCTTTCTTT. It yields the protein CSATADEAFF.

The V and J genes are TRBV27 and TRBJ2-1; 9 nucleotides match TRBD2. Germline values: CDR1 MNHEY, CDR2 SMNVEV (reference sequence). The ends lost 4 bases at V and 8 bases at J; junction bases unmatched: 12. The CDR3 sequence is 16 residues long. The CDR3: CASSWDIAGVLDEQFF. DNA for the CDR3: TGTGCCAGCAGTTGGGACATAGCGGGAGTACTGGATGAGCAGTTCTTC.

This clone was seen a handful of times. V usage is TRBV7-3 and J usage is TRBJ1-1; maybe TRBD1 (5 bases). V was pared by 5 bases and J by 1 base, with 17 bases between. Germline lookup yields CDR1 SGHTA and CDR2 FQGTGA. The CDR3 spans 16 residues. The CDR3: CASSPSGRVGNTEAFF. Written as DNA, the CDR3 is TGTGCCAGCAGCCCTTCCGGCAGGGTAGGGAACACTGAAGCTTTCTTT.

Note on this clone: This sample includes further DNA sequences coding for the same CDR3. The rearrangement links TRBV5-1 to TRBJ2-5; D call uncertain. There are 11 residues in the CDR3. With 5 bases removed from V and 2 bases from J, the gap between germline ends came to 4 bases. Germline-derived CDR1 and CDR2 are SGHRS and YFSETQ. CDR3 amino acids: CASRGQETQYF. CDR3 nucleotide sequence: TGCGCCAGCAGAGGTCAAGAGACCCAGTACTTC.

This chain joins TRBV29-1 and TRBJ2-5; 10 bases are a match to TRBD2. The V gene end was trimmed by 6 bases and the J gene end by 5 bases; junction bases not matched to a gene: 12. The germline CDR1 and CDR2 sequences are SQVTM and ANQGSEA. The CDR3 sequence is 15 residues long. The chain's CDR3 is CSVGGTSGIGETQYF. CDR3 DNA: TGCAGCGTCGGGGGCACTAGCGGGATTGGGGAGACCCAGTACTTC.

The count of this clone is one. The chain is built from TRBV29-1 and TRBJ2-1, with 11 bases aligning to TRBD2. The CDR3 has 15 residues. J was trimmed by 8 bases and V by 8 bases; bases with no gene match: 14. Germline V CDR1 and CDR2: SQVTM, ANQGSEA. CDR3 in amino acids: CSSGLAGPPRDEQFF. The CDR3 region has the DNA TGCAGCTCTGGACTAGCGGGTCCCCCGCGGGATGAGCAGTTCTTC.

This chain connects TRBV2 to TRBJ1-1, with D unclear. The CDR3 is 12 residues long. The germline V gene encodes CDR1 SNHLY and CDR2 FYNNEI. With 5 bases removed from V and 6 bases from J, the gap between germline ends came to 10 bases. CDR3: CASSSTRAEAFF. The CDR3 coding sequence is TGTGCCAGCAGTTCGACCCGGGCTGAAGCTTTCTTT.

J is TRBJ2-3 and V is TRBV6-5; D may be TRBD1 (6 bases). The CDR3 contains 13 residues. Trimming shortened V by 7 bases and J by 5 bases, and 13 bases separated the two germline ends. Germline CDR1 is MNHEY and CDR2 is SVGAGI. The CDR3 nucleotides are TGTGCCAGCACGGGACACCGTGGAGATACGCAGTATTTT. Amino acids: CASTGHRGDTQYF.

Details on this clone: The sample carries other DNA sequences with the same CDR3. The chain employs TRBV7-9 and TRBJ2-6, with D perhaps being TRBD1 or TRBD2 (5 bases each). The germline V gene has CDR1 SEHNR and CDR2 FQNEAQ (reference sequence). The CDR3 contains 15 residues. Between the trimmed V and J ends, which lost 5 bases and 4 bases, there was a span of 12 bases. Here the CDR3 reads CASSPGTGGANVLTF. The CDR3 DNA reads TGTGCCAGCAGCCCAGGGACGGGGGGGGCCAACGTCCTGACTTTC.

This chain uses TRBV20-1 with TRBJ1-1; D not resolved. The CDR3 has 11 amino acids. V was pared by 4 bases and J by 6 bases, with 9 bases between. Germline-derived CDR1 and CDR2 are DFQATT and SNEGSKA (reference sequence). CDR3 in amino acids: CSAIKFAEAFF. The CDR3 DNA reads as TGCAGTGCTATCAAGTTTGCTGAAGCTTTCTTT.

This chain connects TRBV7-9 to TRBJ2-2; 7 bases line up with TRBD1. The CDR3 extends over 17 amino acids. CDR1 is SEHNR and CDR2 is FQNEAQ in the germline V gene (reference sequence). Trimming at V came to 6 bases and at J to 8 bases, leaving 18 bases not matched to a gene. This chain's CDR3 is CASRAYTGQVQSGELFF. In nucleotides, the CDR3 is TGTGCCAGCAGAGCTTATACTGGACAGGTCCAATCGGGGGAGCTGTTTTTT.

A remark on this clone: A read error may account for a junction end that differs from germline. V gene TRBV14 combines with J gene TRBJ1-2, with D unclear. The CDR3 is 11 residues long. CDR1 is SGHDN and CDR2 is FVKESK in the germline V gene. CDR3 sequence (DNA): TGTGCCAGCAGCCAAGGAATCGGCAGCTCCTTC. It specifies CASSQGIGSSF.

This sequence joins TRBV28 and TRBJ1-1, with D unresolved. Trimming shortened V by 6 bases and J by 4 bases, and 12 bases separated the two germline ends. CDR1 is MDHEN and CDR2 is SYDVKM in the germline V gene. This CDR3 spans 13 amino acids. The CDR3 DNA reads as TGTGCCAGCAGCCCTGGAACGGGCACTGAAGCTTTCTTT. Amino acid sequence: CASSPGTGTEAFF.

Regarding this clone: This CDR3 is also generated by other DNA sequences in the sample. The DNA of the CDR3 is TGCGCCAGCAGCTTGGCAACTAGCGGTTCCTACAATGAGCAGTTCTTC. Its protein is CASSLATSGSYNEQFF. The rearrangement links TRBV5-1 to TRBJ2-1, with 8 nucleotides matching TRBD2. V shed 0 bases and J 1 base; nucleotides not matched to a gene: 3. The CDR3 length is 16 residues. CDR1 and CDR2 (germline): SGHRS, YFSETQ.

This chain joins TRBV5-4 and TRBJ2-3; 7 positions match TRBD2. The CDR3 loop spans 15 amino acids. Germline V gene lookup returns CDR1 SGHNT and CDR2 YYREEE (reference sequence). The ends lost 0 bases at V and 3 bases at J; junction bases unmatched: 4. This CDR3 reads CASSLVAGATDTQYF. DNA of the CDR3: TGTGCCAGCAGCTTGGTTGCGGGAGCGACAGATACGCAGTATTTT.